This TCR beta chain is from a study of blood T cell repertoires in COVID-19. Study-wide background: The study drew acute and convalescent COVID-19 samples from the United States, Italy and Spain. From T cells, B-cell-depleted T cells, or PBMCs came the material, which was cDNA or gDNA.

Followed over time, Seattle patients had been enrolled while infection was active. Original handling: The authors estimated nucleated cell counts from reference gene primer amplification. Measured with immunoSEQ multiplex PCR; TCRdb has only the in-frame clones, and not every one. V, J and clone size derive from that table, while D and trimming were established from the DNA sequence. The data show 150,000 to 190,000 clones, roughly 81% seen once. This clone appeared a few times. The CDR3 is 16 residues long. Trimming removed 4 bases at V and 4 bases at J, with 16 bases between. Germline V gene sequence: CDR1 SGHTA, CDR2 FQGNSA.

The sample taken for sequencing was peripheral blood. This rearrangement joins TRBV7-2 to TRBJ1-4; unclear D gene. The receptor's source is a woman in her fifties or sixties with COVID-19, enrolled during active disease. The CDR3 sequence: CASSSPPAGFNEKLFF. The CDR3 DNA reads TGTGCCAGCAGCTCCCCCCCCGCGGGGTTTAATGAAAAACTGTTTTTT.